This TCR beta chain was identified in a study of identifying expanded T cells in peripheral blood. Findings of the study overall: Technical replicates showed around 1.2 changed clones; roughly two weeks roughly 18; four weeks 19. Across healthy donors, higher total template counts meant significantly greater approximately two-week count variance.

Collection occurred without any documented infections or immune events in donors. V lost 0 bases to trimming and J lost 0 bases, with 9 bases between them. Germline V gene lookup returns CDR1 MGHRA and CDR2 YSYEKL. This CDR3 has 16 residues. Here immunoSEQ multiplex PCR was the method, and the copy in TCRdb shows in-frame clones only, minus some. The sample lists 70,000 to 95,000 clones; around nine tenths were seen once. Notes on this clone: No antigen is known for it.

V and J are TRBV4-1 and TRBJ1-5; D gene uncertain. This receptor was identified in a person aged 18-69 years in good health. The sequenced sample consisted of blood. The CDR3 DNA sequence: TGCGCCAGCAGCCAAGAGGGAGTGGGTAGCAATCAGCCCCAGCATTTT. It translates to CASSQEGVGSNQPQHF.